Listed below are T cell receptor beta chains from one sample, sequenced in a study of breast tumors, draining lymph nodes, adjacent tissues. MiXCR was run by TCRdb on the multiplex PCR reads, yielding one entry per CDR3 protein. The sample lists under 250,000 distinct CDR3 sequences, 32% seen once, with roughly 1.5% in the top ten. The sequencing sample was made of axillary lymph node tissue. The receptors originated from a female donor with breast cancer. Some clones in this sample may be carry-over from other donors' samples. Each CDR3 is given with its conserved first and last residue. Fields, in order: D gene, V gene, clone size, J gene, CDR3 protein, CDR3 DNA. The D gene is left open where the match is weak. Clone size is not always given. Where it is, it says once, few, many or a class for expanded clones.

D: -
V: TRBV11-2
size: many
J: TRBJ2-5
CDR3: CASSLDGIGRKYF
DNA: TGTGCCAGCAGCTTAGACGGTATAGGCAGAAAGTACTTC

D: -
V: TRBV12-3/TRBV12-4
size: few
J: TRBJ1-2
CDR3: CASSPVQAPSRGRNYGYTF
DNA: TGTGCCAGCTCACCAGTCCAGGCCCCCAGTCGGGGAAGGAACTATGGCTACACCTTC

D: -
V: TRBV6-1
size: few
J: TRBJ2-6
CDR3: CATPAGTGDRMANVLTF
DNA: TGTGCCACCCCTGCCGGGACGGGAGATCGAATGGCCAACGTCCTGACTTTC

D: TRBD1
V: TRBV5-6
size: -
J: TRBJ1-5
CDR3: CASSLKGGFRPQHF
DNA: TGTGCCAGCAGCTTGAAAGGGGGCTTTCGGCCCCAGCATTTT

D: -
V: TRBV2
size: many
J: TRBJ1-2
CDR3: CASSDPANYGYTF
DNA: TGTGCCAGCAGTGACCCAGCTAACTATGGCTACACCTTC

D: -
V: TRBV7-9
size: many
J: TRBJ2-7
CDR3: CASSLAGTSFEQYF
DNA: TGTGCCAGCAGCTTAGCTGGGACCTCTTTCGAGCAGTACTTC

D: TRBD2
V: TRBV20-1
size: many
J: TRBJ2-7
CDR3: CSALSGDLRDEQYF
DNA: TGCAGTGCTCTTAGCGGGGACCTCAGGGACGAGCAGTACTTC

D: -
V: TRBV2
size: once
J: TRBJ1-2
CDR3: CASSEARGEVSYGYTF
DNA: TGTGCCAGCAGTGAGGCAAGGGGCGAGGTAAGCTATGGCTACACCTTC

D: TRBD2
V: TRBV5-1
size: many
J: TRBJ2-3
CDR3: CASSLVGRGTDTQYF
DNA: TGTGCCAGCAGTTTAGTCGGGAGGGGCACAGATACGCAGTATTTT

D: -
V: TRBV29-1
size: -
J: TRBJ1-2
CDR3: CSVVPGPLNTF
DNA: TGCAGCGTTGTCCCGGGACCACTGAACACCTTC

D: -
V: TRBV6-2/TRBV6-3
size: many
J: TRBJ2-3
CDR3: CASSPQLFTDTQYF
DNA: TGTGCCAGCAGTCCGCAACTTTTCACAGATACGCAGTATTTT

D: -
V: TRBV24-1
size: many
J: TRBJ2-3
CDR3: CATSDLPGRFSDTQYF
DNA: TGTGCCACCAGTGATTTGCCCGGGCGGTTTTCGGATACGCAGTATTTT

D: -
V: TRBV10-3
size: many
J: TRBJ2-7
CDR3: CAISESRGSSYEQYF
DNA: TGTGCCATCAGTGAGTCGAGGGGGAGCTCCTACGAGCAGTACTTC

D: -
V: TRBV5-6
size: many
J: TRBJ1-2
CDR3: CASRVGVANYGYTF
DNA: TGTGCCAGCAGGGTAGGGGTAGCCAACTATGGCTACACCTTC

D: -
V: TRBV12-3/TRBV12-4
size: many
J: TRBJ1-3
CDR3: CASSFDTRTGNTIYF
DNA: TGTGCCAGCAGTTTCGACACGCGGACTGGAAACACCATATATTTT

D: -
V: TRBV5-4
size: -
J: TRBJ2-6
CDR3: CASSSWTDNVLTF
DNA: TGTGCCAGCAGCTCCTGGACGGACAACGTCCTGACTTTC

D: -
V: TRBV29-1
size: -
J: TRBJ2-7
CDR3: CSSYGAGTYEQYF
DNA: TGCAGCAGTTACGGCGCGGGTACCTACGAGCAGTACTTC

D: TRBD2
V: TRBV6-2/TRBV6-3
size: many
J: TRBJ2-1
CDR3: CASSYTGLARNMAQFF
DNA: TGTGCCAGCAGTTACACAGGACTAGCTCGTAACATGGCGCAGTTCTTC

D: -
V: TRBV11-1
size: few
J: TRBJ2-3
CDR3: CASSNLGGVSTDTQYF
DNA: TGTGCCAGCTCAAACCTGGGCGGGGTCAGCACAGATACGCAGTATTTT

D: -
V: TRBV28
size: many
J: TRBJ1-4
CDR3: CASRKARNEKLFF
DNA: TGTGCCAGCAGAAAGGCCAGGAATGAAAAACTGTTTTTT

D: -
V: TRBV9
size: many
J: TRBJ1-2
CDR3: CASSVGGGQGYTF
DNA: TGTGCCAGCAGCGTAGGTGGTGGGCAAGGCTACACCTTC

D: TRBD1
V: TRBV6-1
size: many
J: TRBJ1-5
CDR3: CASSGATGKVRSNQPQHF
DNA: TGTGCCAGCAGTGGGGCGACAGGGAAGGTGAGGAGCAATCAGCCCCAGCATTTT

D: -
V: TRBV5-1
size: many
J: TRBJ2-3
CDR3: CASSLVMGATQYF
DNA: TGCGCCAGCAGCTTGGTAATGGGGGCCACGCAGTATTTT

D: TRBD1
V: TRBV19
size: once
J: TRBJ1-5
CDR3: CASSASGQGTNQPQHF
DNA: TGTGCCAGTAGTGCCTCGGGACAGGGTACGAATCAGCCCCAGCATTTT

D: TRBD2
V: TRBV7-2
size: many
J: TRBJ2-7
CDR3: CASSPGGLAGVYEQYF
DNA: TGTGCCAGCAGCCCCGGAGGACTAGCGGGAGTTTACGAGCAGTACTTC

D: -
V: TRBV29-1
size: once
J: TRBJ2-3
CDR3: CSARQNTQYF
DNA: TGCAGCGCCCGACAGAATACGCAGTATTTT

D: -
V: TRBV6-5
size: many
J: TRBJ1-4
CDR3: CASRTTATNEKLFF
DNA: TGTGCCAGCAGGACCACAGCAACTAATGAAAAACTGTTTTTT

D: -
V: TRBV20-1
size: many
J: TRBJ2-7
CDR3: CSARAPRGSYEQYF
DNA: TGCAGTGCTAGGGCCCCTAGGGGATCCTACGAGCAGTACTTC

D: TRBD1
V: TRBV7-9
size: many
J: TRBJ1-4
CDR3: CASSSNLGTGTVGEKLFF
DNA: TGTGCCAGCAGCTCTAACCTTGGTACCGGGACAGTAGGAGAAAAACTGTTTTTT

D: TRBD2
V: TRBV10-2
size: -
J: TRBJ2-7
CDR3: CASRASGRSSYEQYF
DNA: TGCGCCAGCAGGGCCAGCGGGAGGAGCTCCTACGAGCAGTACTTC

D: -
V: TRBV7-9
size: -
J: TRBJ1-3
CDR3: CASSLGSSGGTIYF
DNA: TGTGCCAGCAGCTTAGGGTCTAGCGGGGGCACCATATATTTT

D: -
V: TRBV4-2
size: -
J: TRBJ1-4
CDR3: CASSQDSTGMWEKLFF
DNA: TGTGCCAGCAGCCAAGATAGCACAGGGATGTGGGAAAAACTGTTTTTT

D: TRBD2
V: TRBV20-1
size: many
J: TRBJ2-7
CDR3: CSARGLAGDGPGAYEQYF
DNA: TGCAGTGCTAGGGGACTAGCGGGAGATGGGCCCGGCGCGTACGAGCAGTACTTC

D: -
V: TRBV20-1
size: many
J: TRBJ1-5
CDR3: CSARLQTQPQHF
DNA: TGCAGTGCCAGACTACAGACTCAGCCCCAGCATTTT

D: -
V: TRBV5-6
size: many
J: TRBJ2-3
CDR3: CASSLVGQLTDTQYF
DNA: TGTGCCAGCAGCTTGGTAGGACAGCTCACAGATACGCAGTATTTT

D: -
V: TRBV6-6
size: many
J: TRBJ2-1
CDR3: CASSGLGGTQQFF
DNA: TGTGCCAGCAGTGGCCTTGGGGGGACCCAGCAGTTCTTC

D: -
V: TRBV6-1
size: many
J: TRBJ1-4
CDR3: CASTTQGLDEKLFF
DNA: TGTGCCAGCACCACACAGGGCCTTGATGAAAAACTGTTTTTT

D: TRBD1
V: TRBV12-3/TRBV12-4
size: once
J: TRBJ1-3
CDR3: CASSRGQFGNTIYF
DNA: TGTGCCAGCAGTAGGGGGCAGTTTGGAAACACCATATATTTT

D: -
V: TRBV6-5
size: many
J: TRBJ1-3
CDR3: CASSNLGRTGNTIYF
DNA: TGTGCCAGCAGTAACCTCGGGAGAACTGGAAACACCATATATTTT

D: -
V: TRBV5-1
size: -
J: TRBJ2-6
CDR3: CASRTGRGPGANVLTF
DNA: TGCGCCAGCAGAACGGGGCGGGGTCCAGGGGCCAACGTCCTGACTTTC

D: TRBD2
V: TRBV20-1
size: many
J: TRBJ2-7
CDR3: CSARSRASGITGDYEQYF
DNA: TGCAGTGCTAGGTCCCGGGCTAGCGGGATAACGGGTGACTACGAGCAGTACTTC

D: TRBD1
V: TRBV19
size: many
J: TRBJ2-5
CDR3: CASSIGQGETQYF
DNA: TGTGCCAGTAGTATCGGACAGGGGGAGACCCAGTACTTC

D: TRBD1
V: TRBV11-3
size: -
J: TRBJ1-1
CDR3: CASSLSWDRNTEAFF
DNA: TGTGCCAGCAGCTTATCTTGGGACAGGAACACTGAAGCTTTCTTT

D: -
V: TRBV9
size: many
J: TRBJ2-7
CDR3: CASSGSGNYYEQYF
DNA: TGTGCCAGCAGCGGCTCAGGGAATTACTACGAGCAGTACTTC

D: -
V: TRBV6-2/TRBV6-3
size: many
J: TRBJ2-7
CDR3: CASSYKGGLFYEQYF
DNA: TGTGCCAGCAGTTACAAGGGGGGCCTATTCTACGAGCAGTACTTC

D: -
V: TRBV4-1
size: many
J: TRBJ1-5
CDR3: CASSQEGDSNQPQHF
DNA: TGCGCCAGCAGCCAAGAAGGGGACAGCAATCAGCCCCAGCATTTT

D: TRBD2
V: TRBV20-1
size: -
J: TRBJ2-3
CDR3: CSAAGLAGGPADTQYF
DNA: TGCAGTGCCGCGGGACTAGCGGGAGGGCCGGCAGATACGCAGTATTTT

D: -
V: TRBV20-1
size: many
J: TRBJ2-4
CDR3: CSARDLTTIQYF
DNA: TGCAGTGCTAGAGATTTGACGACTATTCAGTACTTC